This T cell receptor beta chain emerged from a study of cytomegalovirus exposure and HLA in healthy donors. CDR1 LNHDA and CDR2 SQIVND come from the germline V gene (reference sequence). The CDR3 loop spans 14 amino acids. The ends were cut back, 1 base at V and 5 bases at J, with 11 bases in the middle. Amplification used 60 Vbeta primers and 13 Jbeta primers. Sequenced by immunoSEQ multiplex PCR; TCRdb stores in-frame clones only, minus some. This table holds 200,000 to 250,000 clones, roughly 79% found once. What was sequenced was PBMCs. The sequence was collected from a woman aged 40-49 years in good health and CMV-seronegative. This sequence joins TRBV19 and TRBJ2-5; no clear D gene. The CDR3 nucleotides are TGTGCCAGTAGTATAGTGGAGAGTCCTGAGACCCAGTACTTC. Residues: CASSIVESPETQYF.